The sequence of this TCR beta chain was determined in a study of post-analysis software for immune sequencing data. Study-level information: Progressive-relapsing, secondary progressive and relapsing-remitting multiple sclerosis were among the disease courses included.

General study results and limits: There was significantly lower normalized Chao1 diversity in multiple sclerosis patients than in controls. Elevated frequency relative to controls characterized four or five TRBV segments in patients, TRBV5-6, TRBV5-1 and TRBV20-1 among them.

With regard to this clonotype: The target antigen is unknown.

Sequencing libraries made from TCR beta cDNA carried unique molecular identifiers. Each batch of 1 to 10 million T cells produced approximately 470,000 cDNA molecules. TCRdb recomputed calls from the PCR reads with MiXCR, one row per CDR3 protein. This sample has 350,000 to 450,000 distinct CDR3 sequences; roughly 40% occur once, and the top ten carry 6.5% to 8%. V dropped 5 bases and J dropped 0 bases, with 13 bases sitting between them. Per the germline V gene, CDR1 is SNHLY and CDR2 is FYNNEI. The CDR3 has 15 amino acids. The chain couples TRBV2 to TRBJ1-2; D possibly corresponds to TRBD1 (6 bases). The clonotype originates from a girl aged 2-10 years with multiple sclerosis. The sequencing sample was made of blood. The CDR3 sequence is CASSSQTGTNYGYTF. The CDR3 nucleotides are TGTGCCAGCAGTTCCCAAACAGGGACTAACTATGGCTACACCTTC.